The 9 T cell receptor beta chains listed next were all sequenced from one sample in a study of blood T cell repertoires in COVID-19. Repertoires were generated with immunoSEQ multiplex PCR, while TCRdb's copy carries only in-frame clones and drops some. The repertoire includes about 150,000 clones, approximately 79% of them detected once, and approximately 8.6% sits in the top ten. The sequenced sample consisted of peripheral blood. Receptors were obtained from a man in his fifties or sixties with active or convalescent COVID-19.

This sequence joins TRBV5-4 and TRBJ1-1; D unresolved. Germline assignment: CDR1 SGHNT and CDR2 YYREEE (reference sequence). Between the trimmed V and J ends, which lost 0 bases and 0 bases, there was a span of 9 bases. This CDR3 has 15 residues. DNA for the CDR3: TGTGCCAGCAGCTTGGGTTTCAACATGAACACTGAAGCTTTCTTT. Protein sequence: CASSLGFNMNTEAFF. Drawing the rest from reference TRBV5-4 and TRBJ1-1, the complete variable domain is ETGVTQSPTHLIKTRGQQVTLRCSSQSGHNTVSWYQQALGQGPQFIFQYYREEENGRGNFPPRFSGLQFPNYSSELNVNALELDDSALYLCASSLGFNMNTEAFFGQGTRLTVV.

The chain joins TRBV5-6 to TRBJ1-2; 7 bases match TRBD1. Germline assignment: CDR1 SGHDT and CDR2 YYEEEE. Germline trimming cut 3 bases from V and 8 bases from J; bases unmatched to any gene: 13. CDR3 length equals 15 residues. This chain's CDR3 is CASSSKSRGRWGYTF. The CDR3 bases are TGTGCCAGCAGCTCCAAATCAAGGGGGCGATGGGGCTACACCTTC. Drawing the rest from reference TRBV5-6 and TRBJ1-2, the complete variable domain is DAGVTQSPTHLIKTRGQQVTLRCSPKSGHDTVSWYQQALGQGPQFIFQYYEEEERQRGNFPDRFSGHQFPNYSSELNVNALLLGDSALYLCASSSKSRGRWGYTFGSGTRLTVV.

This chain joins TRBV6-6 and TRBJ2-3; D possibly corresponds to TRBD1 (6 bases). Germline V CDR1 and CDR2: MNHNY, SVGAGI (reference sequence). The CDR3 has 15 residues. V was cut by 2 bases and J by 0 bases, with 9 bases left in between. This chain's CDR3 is CASSYLGASTDTQYF. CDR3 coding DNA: TGTGCCAGCAGTTACCTGGGGGCTAGCACAGATACGCAGTATTTT.

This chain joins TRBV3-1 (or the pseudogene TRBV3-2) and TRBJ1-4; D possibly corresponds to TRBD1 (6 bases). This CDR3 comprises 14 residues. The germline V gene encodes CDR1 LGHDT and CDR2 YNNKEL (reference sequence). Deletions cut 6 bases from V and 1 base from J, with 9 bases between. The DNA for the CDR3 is TGTGCCAGCAGTCAGGGGTTAACTAATGAAAAACTGTTTTTT. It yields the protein CASSQGLTNEKLFF.

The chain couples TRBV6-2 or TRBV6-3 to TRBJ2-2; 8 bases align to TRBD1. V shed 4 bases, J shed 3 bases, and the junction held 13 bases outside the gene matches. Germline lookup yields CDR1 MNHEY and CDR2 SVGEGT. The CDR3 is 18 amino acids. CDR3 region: CASSFYRTGTGDTGELFF. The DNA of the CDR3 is TGTGCCAGCAGTTTCTACCGGACAGGGACTGGCGACACCGGGGAGCTGTTTTTT.

The CDR3 protein is CASSDWRAKNIQYF. The CDR3 DNA reads as TGTGCCAGCAGTGATTGGCGGGCCAAAAACATTCAGTACTTC. The chain couples TRBV2 to TRBJ2-4; no definite D call. The CDR3 totals 14 residues. Germline V lookup: CDR1 SNHLY, CDR2 FYNNEI. V was pared by 3 bases and J by 1 base, with 7 bases between.

CDR3 DNA sequence: TGTGCCAGCAGCTTAGTAGGGACAGGGAGCTACACCTTC. Amino acid sequence: CASSLVGTGSYTF. This chain joins TRBV7-9 and TRBJ1-2; TRBD1 aligns across 9 bases. J lost 9 bases, V lost 1 base, and 3 bases had no gene match. From germline, CDR1 is SEHNR and CDR2 FQNEAQ (reference sequence). The CDR3 covers 13 residues.

CDR3 residues: CASLPGTSRATGELFF. The CDR3 DNA is TGTGCCAGCCTGCCCGGGACATCCCGGGCCACCGGGGAGCTGTTTTTT. This chain connects TRBV4-2 to TRBJ2-2, with D possibly TRBD1 on 6 matching bases. V dropped 8 bases and J dropped 4 bases, with 20 bases sitting between them. The CDR3 has 16 amino acids. Germline V gene lookup returns CDR1 LGHNA and CDR2 YNFKEQ.

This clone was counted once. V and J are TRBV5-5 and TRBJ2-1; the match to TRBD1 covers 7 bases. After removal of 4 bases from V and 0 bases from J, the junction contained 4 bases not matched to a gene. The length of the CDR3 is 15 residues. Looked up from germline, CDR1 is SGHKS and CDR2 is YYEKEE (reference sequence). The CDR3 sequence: CASSLRDSSYNEQFF. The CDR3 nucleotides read TGTGCCAGCAGCCTCCGGGACAGCTCCTACAATGAGCAGTTCTTC.